This T cell receptor beta chain was obtained from a study of blood T cell repertoires in COVID-19. Whole-study context: Samples taken during acute and convalescent COVID-19 were collected in the United States, Italy and Spain.

Authors' processing steps: Estimated nucleated cell counts came from reference gene primer amplification. Data came from immunoSEQ multiplex PCR; TCRdb stores just in-frame clones and leaves some out. The V and J calls and clone size come from that table; D and trimming were worked out from the DNA. This table has about 230,000 clones, more than 65% appearing once. The CDR3 is 17 residues long. Losses at the gene ends were 6 bases for V and 4 bases for J; bases not matched to a gene: 16. Germline V gives CDR1 MNHEY, CDR2 SMNVEV (reference sequence). This chain joins TRBV27 and TRBJ2-7; 9 bases map to TRBD1. This TCR was sampled from a middle-aged woman who had recovered from COVID-19. Sequences were obtained from peripheral blood. CDR3 loop: CASRPNPGTGNWYEQYF. The CDR3 DNA reads as TGTGCCAGCAGACCCAACCCGGGGACAGGGAATTGGTACGAGCAGTACTTC.